This entry is about one T cell receptor beta chain. Its antigen is still unknown. Germline loops: CDR1 MNHEY, CDR2 SVGEGT. The V end was cut by 2 bases, the J end by 7 bases, with 9 bases between. The CDR3 covers 12 residues. This entry belongs to a study of T cell repertoires in cytomegalovirus infection. Study information: Well-studied HLA-B-restricted epitopes and recently identified HLA-C-restricted epitopes of CMV were both used in the study.

TCRdb re-called the reads through MiXCR, storing one row per CDR3 protein. The sample shows about 52,000 distinct CDR3 sequences, around 20% of them seen only once. Sequencing was performed on CD8+ T cells from cultured PBMCs, taken from culture after CMV antigen stimulation. The TCR sequence derives from a human donor in good health (CMV status not recorded). Some clones in this sample may be carry-over from other donors' samples. This chain links TRBV6-2 or TRBV6-3 with TRBJ2-7; D possibly corresponds to TRBD2 (5 bases). CDR3 protein: CASSYIPGEQYF. Here the CDR3 DNA reads TGTGCCAGCAGTTACATACCGGGGGAGCAGTACTTC.